This TCR beta chain was retrieved from a study of cytotoxic CD8 clonotypes in ibrutinib-treated CLL. Investigators sought sequencing depths of between 1 in 200,000 and 1 in 1 million T cells. Using immunoSEQ multiplex PCR, the repertoire was profiled, and TCRdb retains in-frame clones only, with some absent. This sample yields just over 45,000 clones, of which around 70% are seen a single time; roughly 13% belongs to the top ten. As to this clone: Its target is unknown.

Whole-study results and caveats: Among the clonotypes, public ones were uncommon and contracted or held stable on treatment. Clonality was higher at ibrutinib response and returned toward baseline at progression. While tracking circulating CD8+ T-cell counts, baseline clonality exceeded that of age-matched healthy donors.

Germline values: CDR1 LGHNA, CDR2 YNFKEQ. J gave up 0 bases and V 0 bases, and 10 bases lay outside the gene matches. The CDR3 is 19 amino acids. The source was PBMCs, collected after 12 months of ibrutinib treatment. The chain combines TRBV4-2 with TRBJ2-7; 11 bases are a match to TRBD2. The clonotype originates from a human donor with chronic lymphocytic leukemia. CDR3 DNA: TGTGCCAGCAGCCAAGATACTAGCGGGGGAACCACCCTCTCCTACGAGCAGTACTTC. Translation gives CASSQDTSGGTTLSYEQYF.